This T cell receptor beta chain was recovered during a study of T-cell memory formation after mild COVID-19. A single record per CDR3 protein comes from TCRdb applying MiXCR to the 5' RACE reads. The sample yields some 57,000 distinct CDR3 sequences, about 12% seen once. This clonotype was recorded at least ten times. Its antigen is unknown. Study findings and constraints: Clones contracting over day 15 to 85 were CD4/CD8 balanced, with later expanders leaning CD4+.

Per the germline V gene, CDR1 is LGHNA and CDR2 is YNFKEQ. Trimming cost V 2 bases and J 8 bases; bases outside gene matches: 16. The CDR3 spans 17 residues. The sequenced sample consisted of PBMCs or a T cell subset sorted from them (not recorded which). The chain recombines TRBV4-2 with TRBJ2-3; 7 positions match TRBD2. This TCR was sampled from a man aged 18 to 30 who had mild COVID-19 (a few samples of this study predate the infection). Cell type and time point are not known. CDR3: CASSQQSTGTTRGTQYF. The CDR3 DNA reads as TGTGCCAGCAGCCAACAAAGCACCGGGACTACTAGGGGTACGCAGTATTTT.